The entry below gives a single TCR beta chain sequence along with its context. What it recognizes is unknown. These data belong to a study of T cells in Graves' hyperthyroidism and ophthalmopathy. Broader study findings: In blood, most of the thyroid clonotypes expanded above 0.001 were also present. A 13 V-J signature model discriminated ophthalmopathy versus stable hyperthyroidism.

With a duration under 2 months, the hyperthyroidism was newly diagnosed in patients aged 18 to 65. Exclusions: uncontrolled infection, other autoimmune disease, pregnancy, lactation. TCR beta CDR3 sequences were amplified from RNA transcripts. Initially, a first-round RT-PCR of the TCR CDR3 employed the HTBI primer set. TCRdb analysed the multiplex PCR reads with MiXCR anew, one entry per CDR3 protein. The sample includes hundreds of thousands of distinct CDR3 sequences, 11% to 15% of them seen just once. Input material: blood. The origin of this receptor is a woman under 30 with Graves' hyperthyroidism.

The CDR3 protein is CATSRDGTSRLNEQFF. DNA of the CDR3: TGTGCCACCAGCAGAGATGGAACTAGCAGGTTGAATGAGCAGTTCTTC. V and J are TRBV15 and TRBJ2-1, with D perhaps TRBD2 (6 bases). The germline V gene has CDR1 LNHNV and CDR2 YYDKDF (reference sequence). This CDR3 contains 16 residues. V gave up 0 bases and J gave up 7 bases, with 16 bases separating them.